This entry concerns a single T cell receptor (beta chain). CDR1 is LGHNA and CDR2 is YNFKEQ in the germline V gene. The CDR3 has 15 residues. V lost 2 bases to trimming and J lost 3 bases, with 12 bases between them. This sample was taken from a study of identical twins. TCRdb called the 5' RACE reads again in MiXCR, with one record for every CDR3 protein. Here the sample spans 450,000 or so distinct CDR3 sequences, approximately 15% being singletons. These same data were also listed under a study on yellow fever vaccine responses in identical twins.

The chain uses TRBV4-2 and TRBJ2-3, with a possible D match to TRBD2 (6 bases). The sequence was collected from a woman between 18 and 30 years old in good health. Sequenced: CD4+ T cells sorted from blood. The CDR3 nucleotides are TGTGCCAGCAGCCAAAGTACTAGCTTAACAGATACGCAGTATTTT. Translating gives CASSQSTSLTDTQYF.